These 27 T cell receptor beta chains came from one sample sequenced in a study of post-analysis software for immune sequencing data. Broader study findings: A handful of TRBV segments were significantly more frequent in patients than in controls. TRBV5-6, TRBV5-1 and TRBV20-1 were among these segments.

What these receptors recognize is not known. The authors incorporated unique molecular identifiers into the TCR beta cDNA libraries. TCRdb reanalysed the PCR reads using MiXCR and keeps one entry per CDR3 protein. The sample yields hundreds of thousands of distinct CDR3 sequences, around 37% seen once. The sample was blood. These receptor sequences come from a girl under 18 with multiple sclerosis.

The genes are TRBV9 and TRBJ2-1; 7 nucleotides line up with TRBD1. CDR1 SGDLS and CDR2 YYNGEE come from the germline V gene. The CDR3 is 15 amino acids. Trimming removed 2 bases from V and 2 bases from J; junction bases left unmatched: 4. As DNA, the CDR3 is TGTGCCAGCAGCGTTACAGGGGAGACCTACAATGAGCAGTTCTTC. This translates into CASSVTGETYNEQFF.

The V and J genes are TRBV6-5 and TRBJ1-6, with D perhaps TRBD1 (6 bases). V dropped 8 bases and J dropped 0 bases, with 11 bases sitting between them. From germline, CDR1 is MNHEY and CDR2 SVGAGI. The CDR3 runs 15 residues. The CDR3 spells CASRGGSSYNSPLHF. CDR3 coding DNA: TGTGCCAGCCGAGGGGGGAGCTCCTATAATTCACCCCTCCACTTT.

The chain joins TRBV7-9 to TRBJ2-1; 8 nucleotides align to TRBD1. The germline gives CDR1 SEHNR, CDR2 FQNEAQ (reference sequence). The CDR3 length is 15 residues. The V segment lost 5 bases and the J segment 8 bases; nucleotides outside the gene matches: 11. Here the CDR3 DNA reads TGTGCCAGCAGCACAGGGGGGACTGGGCGGGATGAGCAGTTCTTC. This codes for CASSTGGTGRDEQFF.

This clonotype was counted between two and nine times. The chain joins TRBV7-2 to TRBJ1-5; D unresolved. V lost 5 bases, J lost 0 bases, and 11 bases lay in between. The CDR3 has 15 amino acids. Looked up from germline, CDR1 is SGHTA and CDR2 is FQGNSA. Here the CDR3 DNA reads TGTGCCAGCAGCCCCACGTGGGGTAGCAATCAGCCCCAGCATTTT. Translated, it gives CASSPTWGSNQPQHF.

This clonotype was counted a single time. Without the conserved terminal phenylalanine or tryptophan, this CDR3 likely stems from a read error. V is TRBV6-6 and J is TRBJ2-2, with D perhaps matching TRBD2 (6 bases). Germline V gives CDR1 MNHNY, CDR2 SVGAGI (reference sequence). V lost 5 bases to trimming and J lost 7 bases, with 8 bases between them. CDR3 length equals 12 residues. CDR3 in DNA: TGTGCCAGCAGTGGGGGAGGCGGGGAGCTGTTTGTT. This codes for CASSGGGGELFV.

The J gene is TRBJ2-5, the V gene TRBV4-1; D not certain. V lost 0 bases and J lost 5, with 4 bases in between. CDR3 length: 12 amino acids. From germline, CDR1 is MGHRA and CDR2 YSYEKL. The CDR3 spells CASSQDMETQYF. In nucleotides, the CDR3 is TGCGCCAGCAGCCAAGATATGGAGACCCAGTACTTC.

This clonotype was observed a few times. The V and J genes are TRBV28 and TRBJ2-7; possible D gene TRBD1, 5 bases. There are 12 residues in the CDR3. Trimming took off 1 base at V and 5 bases at J, with 6 bases between the two ends. Germline-derived CDR1 and CDR2 are MDHEN and SYDVKM. The CDR3 region is CASSLSGHEQYF. The CDR3 bases are TGTGCCAGCAGTTTATCAGGGCACGAGCAGTACTTC.

There are a few counts of this clonotype. J is TRBJ2-7 and V is TRBV4-1; D remains unclear. The CDR3 is made up of 15 amino acids. The V gene's germline CDR1 is MGHRA and CDR2 YSYEKL. Trimming stripped 0 bases from V and 2 bases from J, with 11 bases between. The CDR3 coding sequence is TGCGCCAGCAGCCAAGATTCAGACGTTACCTACGAGCAGTACTTC. Translation: CASSQDSDVTYEQYF.

There are a few counts of this clonotype. This sequence joins TRBV7-2 and TRBJ2-4; D might be TRBD1 or TRBD2, each matching 7 bases. The J call may be wrong; the DNA end is better matched by TRBJ2-7. There are 13 residues in the CDR3. Per the germline V gene, CDR1 is SGHTA and CDR2 is FQGNSA. The CDR3 DNA sequence: TGTGCCAGCAGTCAGGGGGGGCTCTACGAGCAGTACTTC. Protein product: CASSQGGLYEQYF.

Ten or more counts support this clonotype. The chain combines TRBV7-8 with TRBJ2-5; D ambiguous. Germline V gives CDR1 SGHVS, CDR2 FQNEAQ. Trimming took off 4 bases at V and 4 bases at J, with 7 bases between the two ends. This CDR3 has 12 residues. CDR3 region: CASSSLGETQYF. The CDR3 nucleotides are TGTGCCAGCAGCTCCCTAGGAGAGACCCAGTACTTC.

CDR3 DNA sequence: TGTGCCAGCAGTCCTCACATGAGAAACACCGGGGAGCTGTTTTTT. Translated, it gives CASSPHMRNTGELFF. The chain recombines TRBV6-2 or TRBV6-3 with TRBJ2-2; D gene unclear. V was clipped by 5 bases and J by 2 bases, with 12 bases between them. Germline CDR1 reads MNHEY; CDR2 reads SVGEGT. The CDR3 spans 15 residues.

V is TRBV15 and J is TRBJ2-1; D is possibly TRBD2 (7 bases). The CDR3 extends over 16 amino acids. V was clipped by 1 base and J by 6 bases, with 16 bases between them. Germline-derived CDR1 and CDR2 are LNHNV and YYDKDF (reference sequence). The CDR3 is CATSRVLGGAPNEQFF. The CDR3 DNA follows: TGTGCCACCAGCAGAGTCCTAGGGGGGGCGCCCAATGAGCAGTTCTTC.

The gene calls are TRBV4-1 and TRBJ1-2; tentatively, D is TRBD1 (6 bases). In germline, CDR1 is MGHRA, CDR2 YSYEKL. The CDR3 spans 16 residues. The ends were cut back, 1 base at V and 4 bases at J, with 16 bases in the middle. In DNA form, the CDR3 reads TGCGCCAGCAGCCAAGGGAAGGGGGGGACGATCTATGGCTACACCTTC. This gives the protein CASSQGKGGTIYGYTF.

The V gene is TRBV2, the J gene TRBJ2-7; D gene uncertain. CDR1 is SNHLY, CDR2 FYNNEI, per germline. The CDR3 loop spans 14 amino acids. The V end lost 7 bases, the J end lost 2 bases, and 15 bases lay between the germline ends. DNA of the CDR3: TGTGCCAGCACCTGGTCTCATCGTACCTACGAGCAGTACTTC. Translated: CASTWSHRTYEQYF. The entire variable domain, with the rest obtained from reference TRBV2 and TRBJ2-7, is as follows: EPEVTQTPSHQVTQMGQEVILRCVPISNHLYFYWYRQILGQKVEFLVSFYNNEISEKSEIFDDQFSVERPDGSNFTLKIRSTKLEDSAMYFCASTWSHRTYEQYFGPGTRLTVT.

This chain joins TRBV6-5 and TRBJ2-1, with 9 bases that match TRBD2. This CDR3 has 16 amino acids. CDR1 MNHEY and CDR2 SVGAGI come from the germline V gene. The ends lost 5 bases at V and 7 bases at J; junction bases unmatched: 12. CDR3 nucleotide sequence: TGTGCCAGCAGTCCCCCTGGCGGGGGGGCCCGGAATGAGCAGTTCTTC. Translation gives CASSPPGGGARNEQFF.

This clonotype was counted between two and nine times. This sequence joins TRBV12-3 or TRBV12-4 and TRBJ1-1; 7 bases align to TRBD1. The CDR3 has 14 residues. Trimming removed 5 bases from V and 0 bases from J; junction bases left unmatched: 3. The CDR3 coding sequence is TGTGCCAGCAGTCTCGGACAGGTGAACACTGAAGCTTTCTTT. It translates to CASSLGQVNTEAFF.

On this clonotype: One end of the junction is discordant with germline, which a read error may explain. This chain connects TRBV5-1 to TRBJ2-6, with D tentatively TRBD2 (7 bases). Germline CDR1 is SGHRS and CDR2 is YFSETQ. The CDR3 is made up of 15 amino acids. The CDR3 coding sequence is TGCGCCAGCAGCCGGGGGGCCTCTGGGGCCAACGTCCGGACTTTC. Translation: CASSRGASGANVRTF.

This clonotype came up a few times. This chain connects TRBV7-2 to TRBJ2-3; D unclear. CDR3 length: 12 residues. Trimming removed 4 bases at V and 7 bases at J, with 9 bases between. Germline V gene lookup returns CDR1 SGHTA and CDR2 FQGNSA. The CDR3 loop reads CASSSITNTQYF. In DNA, the CDR3 is TGTGCCAGCAGCTCCATCACGAATACGCAGTATTTT.

The chain is built from TRBV2 and TRBJ2-2; D gene ambiguous. This CDR3 spans 13 amino acids. V lost 1 base and J lost 3, with 3 bases in between. CDR1 SNHLY and CDR2 FYNNEI come from the germline V gene. CDR3 sequence reads: CASSEGDTGELFF. The CDR3 DNA sequence: TGTGCCAGCAGTGAAGGAGACACCGGGGAGCTGTTTTTT.

This clonotype was detected ten times or more. The chain has TRBV7-9 and TRBJ1-1, with unresolved D. CDR1 and CDR2 (germline): SEHNR, FQNEAQ (reference sequence). The CDR3 extends over 13 amino acids. V lost 8 bases and J 1 base, leaving 11 bases between the germline ends. Here the CDR3 DNA reads TGTGCCAGCTCACCACGTGGGAACACTGAAGCTTTCTTT. Translated: CASSPRGNTEAFF. Based on the CDR3 plus reference TRBV7-9 and TRBJ1-1, the full variable domain is DTGVSQNPRHKITKRGQNVTFRCDPISEHNRLYWYRQTLGQGPEFLTYFQNEAQLEKSRLLSDRFSAERPKGSFSTLEIQRTEQGDSAMYLCASSPRGNTEAFFGQGTRLTVV.

CDR3 in DNA: TGCGCCAGCAGCTTGGGAGATTCAGGCGGTCGCGAAGCTTTCTTT. It is translated as CASSLGDSGGREAFF. This sequence joins TRBV5-1 and TRBJ1-1; D is unresolved. Germline lookup yields CDR1 SGHRS and CDR2 YFSETQ. The length of the CDR3 is 15 residues. The V end was cut by 0 bases, the J end by 8 bases, with 17 bases between.

Concerning this clonotype itself: A clone one base away is much larger, so this may be a read error. The V call is TRBV5-1, the J call TRBJ2-1; 10 bases map to TRBD2. The germline V gene encodes CDR1 SGHRS and CDR2 YFSETQ. The CDR3 extends over 18 amino acids. The CDR3 DNA reads TGCGCCAGCGGCTTGGCCCTAGCGGGGGCGACCTCCTACAATGAGCAGTTCTTC. It encodes CASGLALAGATSYNEQFF.

The chain uses TRBV10-3 and TRBJ2-7; D might be TRBD1 or TRBD2, each matching 6 bases. Trimming shortened V by 5 bases and J by 7 bases, and 24 bases separated the two germline ends. The CDR3 contains 16 residues. Germline CDR1 reads ENHRY; CDR2 reads SYGVKD. As DNA, the CDR3 is TGTGCCATCAGTTTAAGGGGGGAAGGCTCCGGTGGGGAGCAGTACTTC. This translates into CAISLRGEGSGGEQYF.

The rearrangement joins TRBV6-1 to TRBJ1-1; 7 bases match TRBD1. The germline V gene has CDR1 MNHNS and CDR2 SASEGT. With 6 bases clipped from V and 0 bases from J, the junction kept 13 bases outside the gene matches. The CDR3 spans 17 residues. The CDR3 loop reads CASSDRAGGVVNTEAFF. For the CDR3, the DNA is TGTGCCAGCAGCGACAGGGCGGGTGGGGTAGTGAACACTGAAGCTTTCTTT.

The chain employs TRBV11-2 and TRBJ1-2, with a tentative D call TRBD1 (5 bases). The CDR3 totals 15 residues. The V gene lost 5 bases and the J gene lost 4 bases, with 17 bases spanning the gap. Germline V gives CDR1 SGHAT, CDR2 FQNNGV. The CDR3 DNA reads TGTGCCAGCAGCCCGGAATCTTTCCAGGGCTATGGCTACACCTTC. Its protein is CASSPESFQGYGYTF.

This clonotype turned up a few times. In this CDR3 the conserved last residue, phenylalanine or tryptophan, is missing, so a read error is likely. The J gene is TRBJ2-1, the V gene TRBV12-3 or TRBV12-4, with TRBD1 matching over 8 bases. The CDR3 has 17 amino acids. Germline trimming cut 3 bases from V and 2 bases from J; bases unmatched to any gene: 9. The CDR3 sequence is CASSLDRAISTYNEQFC. CDR3 DNA: TGTGCCAGCAGTTTGGACAGGGCGATTTCGACCTACAATGAGCAGTTCTGC.

The chain joins TRBV10-3 to TRBJ2-5, with D hard to call. CDR1 and CDR2 from the germline V gene are ENHRY and SYGVKD. V dropped 0 bases and J dropped 1 base, with 6 bases sitting between them. The CDR3 extends over 14 amino acids. CDR3 in amino acids: CAISESAAQETQYF. In nucleotides, the CDR3 is TGTGCCATCAGTGAGTCGGCAGCCCAAGAGACCCAGTACTTC.